This is a list of T cell receptor beta chains from one sample in a study of regulatory T cells in long-lasting Graves disease. TCRdb independently ran MiXCR on the multiplex PCR reads; one entry per CDR3 protein. Among approximately 350,000 distinct CDR3 sequences, around 11% were seen once, and the ten largest hold approximately 17%. This same sample was also part of a study on T cells in Graves' hyperthyroidism and ophthalmopathy.

Here the sequenced sample was peripheral blood mononuclear cells (PBMCs), taken at new diagnosis, from a patient treated with antithyroid drugs. The receptor set was obtained from a woman aged 18-29 years with Graves disease. The CDR3 runs from the conserved cysteine through the conserved F or W. A D gene is named only where the DNA matches it firmly. Size values are once, few and many counts, or a class for expanded clones, and some rows have none.

d_gene: -
abundance: -
j_gene: TRBJ1-2
v_gene: TRBV7-9
CDR3nt: TGTGCCAGCAGCTTAGAGATGGCGGAGAGCTATGGCTACACCTTC
CDR3aa: CASSLEMAESYGYTF

d_gene: -
abundance: many
j_gene: TRBJ2-1
v_gene: TRBV20-1
CDR3nt: TGCAGTGCTAGTATGAACGCCTTTCGCAATGAGCAGTTCTTC
CDR3aa: CSASMNAFRNEQFF

d_gene: TRBD1
abundance: -
j_gene: TRBJ2-5
v_gene: TRBV4-1
CDR3nt: TGCGCCAGCAGCCAAGCACTTTCCGGGACAGGGAAAGAGACCCAGTACTTC
CDR3aa: CASSQALSGTGKETQYF

d_gene: -
abundance: few
j_gene: TRBJ2-3
v_gene: TRBV18
CDR3nt: TGTGCCAGCTCACCACCACTCGCGACCAGGAGCACAGATACGCAGTATTTT
CDR3aa: CASSPPLATRSTDTQYF

d_gene: TRBD1
abundance: -
j_gene: TRBJ1-5
v_gene: TRBV4-1
CDR3nt: TGCGCCAGCAGCCAATCGGGACAGATTCATCAGCCCCAGCATTTT
CDR3aa: CASSQSGQIHQPQHF

d_gene: -
abundance: few
j_gene: TRBJ2-1
v_gene: TRBV20-1
CDR3nt: TGCAGTGCTGGGGGGAACGGCGATGAGCAGTTCTTC
CDR3aa: CSAGGNGDEQFF

d_gene: -
abundance: once
j_gene: TRBJ1-3
v_gene: TRBV10-2
CDR3nt: TGCGCCAGCACCCCGACGGGGGGAAACACCATATATTTT
CDR3aa: CASTPTGGNTIYF

d_gene: -
abundance: many
j_gene: TRBJ2-5
v_gene: TRBV6-5
CDR3nt: TGTGCCAGCAGTTATTTGGGTAGAGGCCAAGAGACCCAGTACTTC
CDR3aa: CASSYLGRGQETQYF

d_gene: -
abundance: few
j_gene: TRBJ2-1
v_gene: TRBV6-2/TRBV6-3
CDR3nt: TGTGCCAGCACTCAGCAGAGCCCCTACAATGAGCAGTTCTTC
CDR3aa: CASTQQSPYNEQFF

d_gene: -
abundance: -
j_gene: TRBJ1-1
v_gene: TRBV7-2
CDR3nt: TGTGCCAGCAGGGAAACAAACTCAGAAGCTTTCTTT
CDR3aa: CASRETNSEAFF

d_gene: -
abundance: few
j_gene: TRBJ2-1
v_gene: TRBV5-1
CDR3nt: TGCGCCAGCAGCTTGGGGGGAAACCACAAAGGGTACAATGAGCAGTTCTTC
CDR3aa: CASSLGGNHKGYNEQFF

d_gene: -
abundance: many
j_gene: TRBJ2-1
v_gene: TRBV7-6
CDR3nt: TGTGCCAGCAGCCCGGGGCGGGGAAACAATGAGCAGTTCTTC
CDR3aa: CASSPGRGNNEQFF

d_gene: -
abundance: -
j_gene: TRBJ1-2
v_gene: TRBV6-1
CDR3nt: TGTGCCAGCAGGCTTACAGGGTTGTATGGCTACACCTTC
CDR3aa: CASRLTGLYGYTF

d_gene: TRBD1
abundance: many
j_gene: TRBJ2-7
v_gene: TRBV11-2
CDR3nt: TGTGCCAGCAGCCCCTACCTGACAGGGGCGGCCTACGAGCAGTACTTC
CDR3aa: CASSPYLTGAAYEQYF

d_gene: TRBD2
abundance: -
j_gene: TRBJ2-7
v_gene: TRBV5-6
CDR3nt: TGTGCCAGCAGCCCTTTTTCCGGGACTAGTTTAAACAATGAGCAGTACTTC
CDR3aa: CASSPFSGTSLNNEQYF

d_gene: -
abundance: -
j_gene: TRBJ2-2
v_gene: TRBV11-2
CDR3nt: TGTGCCAGCAGCTTCTTCGGGGAGCTGTTTTTT
CDR3aa: CASSFFGELFF

d_gene: -
abundance: many
j_gene: TRBJ1-3
v_gene: TRBV30
CDR3nt: TGTGCCTGGAGTGTTACGGCGGGAGGAAACACCATATATTTT
CDR3aa: CAWSVTAGGNTIYF

d_gene: TRBD2
abundance: many
j_gene: TRBJ2-5
v_gene: TRBV28
CDR3nt: TGTGCCAGCAGTATACCCGGACTAGCGGGAGGAGAGACCCAGTACTTC
CDR3aa: CASSIPGLAGGETQYF

d_gene: TRBD1
abundance: once
j_gene: TRBJ1-5
v_gene: TRBV11-3
CDR3nt: TGTGCCAGCAGCCTAGAAAGGACAGGGGAGCAGCCCCAGCATTTT
CDR3aa: CASSLERTGEQPQHF

d_gene: TRBD1
abundance: many
j_gene: TRBJ1-4
v_gene: TRBV12-3/TRBV12-4
CDR3nt: TGTGCCAATAAACGGTCCGGAGACAGGGATGAAAAACTGTTTTTT
CDR3aa: CANKRSGDRDEKLFF

d_gene: TRBD1
abundance: many
j_gene: TRBJ2-5
v_gene: TRBV5-1
CDR3nt: TGCGCCAGCAGCCAAGACAGGGGAGAGACCCAGTACTTC
CDR3aa: CASSQDRGETQYF

d_gene: TRBD1
abundance: many
j_gene: TRBJ2-1
v_gene: TRBV20-1
CDR3nt: TGCAGTGCTAGAGAACCGATAACAGGGGGAACCTACAATGAGCAGTTCTTC
CDR3aa: CSAREPITGGTYNEQFF

d_gene: -
abundance: few
j_gene: TRBJ2-3
v_gene: TRBV5-4
CDR3nt: TGTGCCAGCAGCTTGGCCAGTACCGCAGATACGCAGTATTTT
CDR3aa: CASSLASTADTQYF

d_gene: -
abundance: many
j_gene: TRBJ1-5
v_gene: TRBV6-1
CDR3nt: TGTGCCAGCTGCACCTACTTCAGCAATCAGCCCCAGCATTTT
CDR3aa: CASCTYFSNQPQHF

d_gene: -
abundance: many
j_gene: TRBJ2-7
v_gene: TRBV20-1
CDR3nt: TGCAGTGCTACTCAGGGGCTCTCCTACGAGCAGTACTTC
CDR3aa: CSATQGLSYEQYF

d_gene: TRBD2
abundance: many
j_gene: TRBJ2-5
v_gene: TRBV5-1
CDR3nt: TGTGCCAGCAGCGGGGGAGACTACGGTGAGACCCAGTACTTC
CDR3aa: CASSGGDYGETQYF

d_gene: -
abundance: many
j_gene: TRBJ2-3
v_gene: TRBV6-2/TRBV6-3
CDR3nt: TGTGCCAGCATCGGCCTGTGGAGCACAGATACGCAGTATTTT
CDR3aa: CASIGLWSTDTQYF

d_gene: -
abundance: few
j_gene: TRBJ1-6
v_gene: TRBV20-1
CDR3nt: TGCAGTGCTAGAGTTCAATACGGGGTTTCTAATTCACCCCTCCACTTT
CDR3aa: CSARVQYGVSNSPLHF

d_gene: TRBD1
abundance: -
j_gene: TRBJ1-1
v_gene: TRBV6-2/TRBV6-3
CDR3nt: TGTGCCAGCAGTCAGAGGGCAGGGGGCACTGGAGCTTTCTTT
CDR3aa: CASSQRAGGTGAFF

d_gene: -
abundance: many
j_gene: TRBJ2-7
v_gene: TRBV27
CDR3nt: TGTGCCAGCAGTTTCCGGAGGGGGAGTATAACCTACGAGCAGTACTTC
CDR3aa: CASSFRRGSITYEQYF

d_gene: TRBD1
abundance: few
j_gene: TRBJ1-6
v_gene: TRBV5-1
CDR3nt: TGCGCCAGCAGACCCCCAGGAGACAGGGTCTCACCCCTCCACTTT
CDR3aa: CASRPPGDRVSPLHF

d_gene: -
abundance: many
j_gene: TRBJ2-3
v_gene: TRBV20-1
CDR3nt: TGCAGTGCTAGTGTGGGAGACACCACAGATACGCAGTATTTT
CDR3aa: CSASVGDTTDTQYF

d_gene: TRBD1
abundance: -
j_gene: TRBJ1-2
v_gene: TRBV5-5
CDR3nt: TGTGCCAGCAGCATAAGACAGGGAGGGTTCGGTCCGTATGGCTACACCTTC
CDR3aa: CASSIRQGGFGPYGYTF

d_gene: -
abundance: many
j_gene: TRBJ2-2
v_gene: TRBV7-8
CDR3nt: TGTGCCAGCAGCTCGACTAGGAGGGAGAACACCGGGGAGCTGTTTTTT
CDR3aa: CASSSTRRENTGELFF

d_gene: TRBD2
abundance: many
j_gene: TRBJ2-2
v_gene: TRBV7-3
CDR3nt: TGTGCCAGCAGCTTAGCGGGGGGTTCCGGGGAGCTGTTTTTT
CDR3aa: CASSLAGGSGELFF

d_gene: TRBD2
abundance: many
j_gene: TRBJ2-7
v_gene: TRBV27
CDR3nt: TGTGCCAGCAGTTTTGGGCTAGCGGTTCCCTACGAGCAGTACTTC
CDR3aa: CASSFGLAVPYEQYF

d_gene: TRBD1
abundance: many
j_gene: TRBJ1-4
v_gene: TRBV20-1
CDR3nt: TGCAGTGCTAGAGATAACAGGGGACGGGCTAATGAAAAACTGTTTTTT
CDR3aa: CSARDNRGRANEKLFF

d_gene: TRBD2
abundance: few
j_gene: TRBJ2-1
v_gene: TRBV10-2
CDR3nt: TGCGCCAGCAACCCGACTAGCGGGGTTAACAATGAGCAGTTCTTC
CDR3aa: CASNPTSGVNNEQFF

d_gene: -
abundance: few
j_gene: TRBJ2-5
v_gene: TRBV19
CDR3nt: TGTGCCAGTAGCTACGGGGACCTTGCAACCCAGTACTTC
CDR3aa: CASSYGDLATQYF

d_gene: -
abundance: few
j_gene: TRBJ2-2
v_gene: TRBV6-9
CDR3nt: TGTGCCAGCAGTTACGGACATACCGGGGAGCTGTTTTTT
CDR3aa: CASSYGHTGELFF